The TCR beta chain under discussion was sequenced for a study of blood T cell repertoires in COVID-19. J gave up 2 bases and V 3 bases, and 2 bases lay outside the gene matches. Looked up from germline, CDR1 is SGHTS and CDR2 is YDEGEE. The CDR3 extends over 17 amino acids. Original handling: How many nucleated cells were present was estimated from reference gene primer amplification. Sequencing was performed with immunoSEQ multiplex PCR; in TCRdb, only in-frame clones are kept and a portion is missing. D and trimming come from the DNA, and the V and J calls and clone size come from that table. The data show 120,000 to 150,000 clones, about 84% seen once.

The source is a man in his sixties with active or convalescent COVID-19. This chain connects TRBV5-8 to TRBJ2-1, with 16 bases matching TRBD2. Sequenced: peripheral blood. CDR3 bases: TGTGCCAGCAGCTGGGGACTAGCGGGAGGGCCCTACAATGAGCAGTTCTTC. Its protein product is CASSWGLAGGPYNEQFF.